Presented here are 17 T cell receptor beta chains from one specimen sequenced in a study of shared clonotypes between healthy human individuals. Data came from immunoSEQ multiplex PCR; TCRdb stores just in-frame clones and leaves some out. The sample includes about a million clones, 76% of them seen just once. Specimen: memory CD4+ T cells sorted from blood. Documented subset: CD45RA-negative fraction. The receptors were gathered from a man younger than 35 in good health.

The chain carries TRBV7-2 and TRBJ1-5; 9 bases line up with TRBD1. The CDR3 extends over 15 amino acids. Germline CDR1 reads SGHTA; CDR2 reads FQGNSA. V was pared by 5 bases and J by 7 bases, with 9 bases of the junction left unmatched. The CDR3 spells CASSKSTGGRQPQHF. DNA for the CDR3: TGTGCCAGCAGCAAAAGTACAGGGGGCAGGCAGCCCCAGCATTTT.

The genes are TRBV19 and TRBJ2-2; 7 nucleotides match TRBD1. Germline CDR1 reads LNHDA; CDR2 reads SQIVND (reference sequence). V lost 6 bases to trimming and J lost 4 bases; unmatched junction nucleotides: 5. This CDR3 comprises 14 residues. Here the CDR3 reads CASSRDRLTGELFF. The CDR3 DNA reads TGTGCCAGTAGCCGGGACAGACTCACCGGGGAGCTGTTTTTT.

J is TRBJ2-7 and V is TRBV7-6; D possibly corresponds to TRBD1 (6 bases). V was shortened by 3 bases and J by 2 bases, with 14 bases between the two germline ends. This CDR3 contains 15 residues. Per germline, CDR1 SGHVS and CDR2 FNYEAQ. The CDR3 protein is CASSFGQSNAYEQYF. The CDR3 DNA follows: TGTGCCAGCAGCTTCGGACAGTCAAATGCCTACGAGCAGTACTTC. Full variable domain (missing parts from reference TRBV7-6 and TRBJ2-7): GAGVSQSPRYKVTKRGQDVALRCDPISGHVSLYWYRQALGQGPEFLTYFNYEAQQDKSGLPNDRFSAERPEGSISTLTIQRTEQRDSAMYRCASSFGQSNAYEQYFGPGTRLTVT.

This chain links TRBV27 with TRBJ2-2; D ambiguous. Trimming took off 3 bases at V and 6 bases at J, with 5 bases between the two ends. The CDR3 length is 12 residues. Germline values: CDR1 MNHEY, CDR2 SMNVEV (reference sequence). CDR3: CASSLWSGELFF. The CDR3, as DNA: TGTGCCAGCAGTTTGTGGTCCGGGGAGCTGTTTTTT.

J is TRBJ2-7 and V is TRBV10-2; TRBD1 might be the D (6 bases). Germline lookup yields CDR1 WSHSY and CDR2 SAAADI. CDR3 length equals 14 residues. V was trimmed by 8 bases and J by 0 bases, leaving 14 bases between them. The CDR3 region is CASFDRRNSYEQYF. DNA of the CDR3: TGCGCCAGCTTCGACAGGAGGAACTCCTACGAGCAGTACTTC.

Points on this clone: A junction end diverges from the germline sequence, so it may reflect a read error. The J gene is TRBJ1-5, the V gene TRBV19; D is unresolved. Germline V lookup: CDR1 LNHDA, CDR2 SQIVND (reference sequence). CDR3 length: 13 residues. Here the CDR3 DNA reads TGTGCCAGTAGTATAGTCGGAAATCGGCCCCAGCATTTT. Protein sequence: CASSIVGNRPQHF.

The chain uses TRBV7-3 and TRBJ1-2; D might be TRBD1 (5 bases). V was clipped by 1 base and J by 6 bases, with 18 bases between them. Germline CDR1 reads SGHTA; CDR2 reads FQGTGA. The CDR3 contains 16 residues. As DNA, the CDR3 is TGTGCCAGCAGCTTAAATCCAGGGTTAAGTTGGGATGGCTACACCTTC. Translating it yields CASSLNPGLSWDGYTF. Full variable domain (missing parts from reference TRBV7-3 and TRBJ1-2): GAGVSQTPSNKVTEKGKYVELRCDPISGHTALYWYRQSLGQGPEFLIYFQGTGAADDSGLPNDRFFAVRPEGSVSTLKIQRTERGDSAVYLCASSLNPGLSWDGYTFGSGTRLTVV.

V and J are TRBV7-2 and TRBJ2-7; 7 bases are shared with TRBD2. V shed 0 bases and J 2 bases; nucleotides not matched to a gene: 4. From germline, CDR1 is SGHTA and CDR2 FQGNSA. The CDR3 sequence is 15 residues long. In DNA form, the CDR3 reads TGTGCCAGCAGCTTAGCGGGGACTACCCCCTACGAGCAGTACTTC. Protein product: CASSLAGTTPYEQYF. Drawing the rest from reference TRBV7-2 and TRBJ2-7, the complete variable domain is GAGVSQSPSNKVTEKGKDVELRCDPISGHTALYWYRQSLGQGLEFLIYFQGNSAPDKSGLPSDRFSAERTGGSVSTLTIQRTQQEDSAVYLCASSLAGTTPYEQYFGPGTRLTVT.

This clone was counted only a few times. The rearrangement links TRBV4-3 to TRBJ2-3; D is unresolved. V gave up 0 bases and J gave up 2 bases, with 15 bases separating them. Germline V gene lookup returns CDR1 LGHNA and CDR2 YSLEER. The CDR3 extends over 17 amino acids. The CDR3 sequence: CASSQDRSDSYTDTQYF. For the CDR3, the DNA is TGCGCCAGCAGCCAAGATCGATCCGACTCCTACACAGATACGCAGTATTTT.

The rearrangement links TRBV30 to TRBJ1-6; 10 bases map to TRBD1. The V gene's germline CDR1 is GTSNPN and CDR2 SVGIG (reference sequence). This CDR3 contains 17 residues. With V trimmed by 2 bases and J by 7 bases, 11 bases remained unmatched. The CDR3 nucleotides are TGTGCCTGGAGTCGAGCCTCGGACAGGGGGAAAAATTCACCCCTCCACTTT. Translating it yields CAWSRASDRGKNSPLHF.

This clone appeared a few times. CDR3 nucleotides: TGCGCCAGCAGTGCATTCACCGGGGCCAATGAGCAGTTCTTC. Its translation: CASSAFTGANEQFF. The chain couples TRBV5-1 to TRBJ2-1, with D perhaps matching TRBD1 or TRBD2 (5 bases each). Trimming stripped 5 bases from V and 6 bases from J, with 15 bases between. CDR3 length: 14 amino acids. Germline CDR1 is SGHRS and CDR2 is YFSETQ. The full variable domain, with the rest looked up from reference TRBV5-1 and TRBJ2-1, is KAGVTQTPRYLIKTRGQQVTLSCSPISGHRSVSWYQQTPGQGLQFLFEYFSETQRNKGNFPGRFSGRQFSNSRSEMNVSTLELGDSALYLCASSAFTGANEQFFGPGTRLTVL.

Concerning this clone: The identical CDR3 is also encoded by other nucleotide sequences in the sample. This chain links TRBV9 with TRBJ1-1; D unclear. Trimming left V 0 bases short and J 0 bases short, with 3 bases between. This CDR3 has 13 residues. The germline V gene encodes CDR1 SGDLS and CDR2 YYNGEE. CDR3 sequence: CASSVAMNTEAFF. The CDR3 region has the DNA TGTGCCAGCAGCGTAGCTATGAACACTGAAGCTTTCTTT.

This chain joins TRBV30 and TRBJ1-6; 8 positions agree with TRBD1. Germline V gene sequence: CDR1 GTSNPN, CDR2 SVGIG (reference sequence). This CDR3 is built from 14 residues. With 2 bases clipped from V and 7 bases from J, the junction kept 4 bases outside the gene matches. The CDR3 sequence: CAWSQAGGNSPLHF. The CDR3, as DNA: TGTGCCTGGAGTCAGGCAGGGGGCAATTCACCCCTCCACTTT. The full variable domain, its missing parts supplied by reference TRBV30 and TRBJ1-6, is SQTIHQWPATLVQPVGSPLSLECTVEGTSNPNLYWYRQAAGRGLQLLFYSVGIGQISSEVPQNLSASRPQDRQFILSSKKLLLSDSGFYLCAWSQAGGNSPLHFGNGTRLTVT.

V gene TRBV18 combines with J gene TRBJ2-5; D not resolved. This CDR3 region has 13 residues. Looked up from germline, CDR1 is KGHSH and CDR2 is LQKENI. V lost 6 bases to trimming and J lost 5 bases, with 13 bases between them. The CDR3 DNA reads TGTGCCAGCTCGGTACGTGGGTCGGAGACCCAGTACTTC. Amino acid sequence: CASSVRGSETQYF. Together with reference TRBV18 and TRBJ2-5, the CDR3 gives the full variable domain: NAGVMQNPRHLVRRRGQEARLRCSPMKGHSHVYWYRQLPEEGLKFMVYLQKENIIDESGMPKERFSAEFPKEGPSILRIQQVVRGDSAAYFCASSVRGSETQYFGPGTRLLVL.

The sample holds a few counts of this clone. The gene calls are TRBV7-8 and TRBJ2-7; D unresolved. The V gene lost 1 base and the J gene lost 6 bases, with 10 bases spanning the gap. Germline V gene sequence: CDR1 SGHVS, CDR2 FQNEAQ. This CDR3 contains 13 residues. The DNA for the CDR3 is TGTGCCAGCAGCTTAGTAACCTCCGGCGAGCAGTACTTC. This encodes CASSLVTSGEQYF.

As to this clone: Since a much larger clone is just one base distant, this may be a read error. The chain combines TRBV6-1 with TRBJ1-6; D remains ambiguous. CDR1 and CDR2 (germline): MNHNS, SASEGT. This CDR3 is built from 15 residues. With 2 bases removed from V and 0 bases from J, the gap between germline ends came to 5 bases. CDR3 sequence (DNA): TGTGCCAGCAGTGAACGGAGCTCCTATAATTCACCCCTCCACTTT. Translation gives CASSERSSYNSPLHF.

This clone was recorded only once. The rearrangement joins TRBV4-1 to TRBJ2-7; a possible D gene is TRBD2 (6 bases). Trimming cost V 3 bases and J 5 bases, with 17 bases left between them. This CDR3 has 15 residues. Germline V gene data show CDR1 as MGHRA and CDR2 as YSYEKL. The CDR3, as DNA: TGCGCCAGCAGCCAGAGGAGCGGGTTTAGAGACGAGCAGTACTTC. This sequence encodes CASSQRSGFRDEQYF.